Sequencing of this TCR beta chain was carried out in a study of T cell responses to AZD1222 COVID-19 vaccine. With regard to this clone: Antigen: not known.

The germline CDR1 and CDR2 sequences are SGHTA and FQGNSA. The CDR3 has 13 residues. V was pared by 1 base and J by 5 bases, with 8 bases between. Points from the study as a whole: Just a handful of AZD1222 recipients were seropositive at baseline. In a largely white British group with more females than males, clonal diversity was possibly underestimated. In the spike-specific TCR repertoire, nearly half reportedly target unmutated variant regions.

Sequencing used immunoSEQ multiplex PCR; TCRdb keeps in-frame clones, though not all of them. The sample consists of about 120,000 clones, 88% of them appearing once. The specimen comprised peripheral blood, sampled on day 0 of AZD1222 vaccination. The TCR comes from an adult in good health. V and J are TRBV7-2 and TRBJ1-1; D is undetermined. Here the CDR3 DNA reads TGTGCCAGCAGCTTAGAGAGGGTTACTGAAGCTTTCTTT. Encoded protein: CASSLERVTEAFF.